Each of the 4 T cell receptor beta chains below was sequenced from the same sample in a study of cytomegalovirus exposure and HLA in healthy donors. The PCR was carried out with 60 Vbeta primers and 13 Jbeta primers. TCRdb's table, derived via immunoSEQ multiplex PCR, lists solely in-frame clones and lacks some. This table has about 210,000 clones, around 86% appearing once. What was sequenced was PBMCs. These receptors all stem from a woman between 45 and 65 years old in good health and CMV-seropositive.

This chain joins TRBV12-5 and TRBJ2-1; 9 bases align to TRBD1. Per the germline V gene, CDR1 is LGHNT and CDR2 is FRNRAP. This CDR3 spans 14 amino acids. V was clipped by 5 bases and J by 9 bases; unmatched bases: 8. Here the CDR3 reads CASGQGQGLGEQFF. The CDR3 coding sequence is TGTGCTAGTGGTCAGGGACAGGGCCTCGGTGAGCAGTTCTTC.

The genes are TRBV11-2 and TRBJ2-3; 12 bases map to TRBD2. The CDR3 spans 17 residues. Germline V gene lookup returns CDR1 SGHAT and CDR2 FQNNGV. With V trimmed by 4 bases and J by 3 bases, 8 bases remained unmatched. CDR3 in DNA: TGTGCCAGCAGCTCTAATCTAGCGGGGGGGCTGACAGATACGCAGTATTTT. This sequence encodes CASSSNLAGGLTDTQYF.

The rearrangement uses TRBV5-4 and TRBJ2-3, with 7 nucleotides matching TRBD1. J was trimmed by 6 bases and V by 4 bases; bases with no gene match: 11. CDR1 is SGHNT and CDR2 is YYREEE in the germline V gene (reference sequence). There are 15 residues in the CDR3. CDR3 region: CASSVPQGTQDTQYF. The CDR3 bases are TGTGCCAGCAGCGTACCACAGGGGACACAGGATACGCAGTATTTT.

With respect to this clone: A read error may produce the germline difference seen at one junction end. The chain is built from TRBV7-9 and TRBJ2-1; 8 nucleotides match TRBD1. The CDR3 has 14 amino acids. Per the germline V gene, CDR1 is SEHNR and CDR2 is FQNEAQ (reference sequence). CDR3 DNA: TGTTCCAGCAGCGTCCAGGGGGCGCACAATGAGCAGTTCTTC. This codes for CSSSVQGAHNEQFF.